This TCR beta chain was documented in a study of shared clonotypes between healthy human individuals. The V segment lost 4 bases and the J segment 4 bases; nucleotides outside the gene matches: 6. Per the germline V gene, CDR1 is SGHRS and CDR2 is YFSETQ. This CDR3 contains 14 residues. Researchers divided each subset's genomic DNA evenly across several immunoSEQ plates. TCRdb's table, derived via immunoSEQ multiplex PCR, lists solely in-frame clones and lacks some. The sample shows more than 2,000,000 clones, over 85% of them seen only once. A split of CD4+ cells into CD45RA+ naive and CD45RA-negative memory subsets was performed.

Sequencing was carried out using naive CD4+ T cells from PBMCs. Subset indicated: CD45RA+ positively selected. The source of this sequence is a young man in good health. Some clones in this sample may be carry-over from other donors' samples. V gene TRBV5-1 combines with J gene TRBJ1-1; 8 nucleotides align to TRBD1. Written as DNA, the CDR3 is TGCGCCAGCAGCGGACAGGGAACGGGCACTGAAGCTTTCTTT. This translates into CASSGQGTGTEAFF.